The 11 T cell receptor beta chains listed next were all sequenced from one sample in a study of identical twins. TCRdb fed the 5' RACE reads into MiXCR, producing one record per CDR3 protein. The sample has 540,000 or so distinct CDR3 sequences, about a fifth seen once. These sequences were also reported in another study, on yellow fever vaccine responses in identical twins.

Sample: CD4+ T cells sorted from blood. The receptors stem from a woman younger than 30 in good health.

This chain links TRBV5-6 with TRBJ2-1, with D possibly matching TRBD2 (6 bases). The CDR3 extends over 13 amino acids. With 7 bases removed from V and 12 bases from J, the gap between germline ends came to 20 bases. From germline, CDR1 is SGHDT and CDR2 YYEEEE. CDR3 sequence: CASGGNREWWQFF. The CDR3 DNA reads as TGTGCCAGCGGGGGTAATCGGGAGTGGTGGCAGTTCTTC.

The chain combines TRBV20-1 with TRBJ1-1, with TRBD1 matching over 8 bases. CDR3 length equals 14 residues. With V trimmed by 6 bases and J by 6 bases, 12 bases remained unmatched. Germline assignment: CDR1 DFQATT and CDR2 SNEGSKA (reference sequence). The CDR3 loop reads CSARTGTASSEAFF. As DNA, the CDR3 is TGCAGTGCCAGGACAGGGACAGCGTCATCTGAAGCTTTCTTT.

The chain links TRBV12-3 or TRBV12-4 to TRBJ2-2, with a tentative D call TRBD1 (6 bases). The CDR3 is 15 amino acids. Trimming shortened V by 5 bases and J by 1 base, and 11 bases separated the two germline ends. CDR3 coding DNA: TGTGCCAGCAGTCCCGGGACAAGGAACACCGGGGAGCTGTTTTTT. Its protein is CASSPGTRNTGELFF.

The chain's CDR3 is CASSLRREAFF. The DNA for the CDR3 is TGTGCCAGCAGTTTACGGAGGGAAGCTTTCTTT. This chain connects TRBV12-3 or TRBV12-4 to TRBJ1-1; D gene ambiguous. The CDR3 is 11 amino acids. The V gene lost 2 bases and the J gene lost 8 bases, with 6 bases spanning the gap.

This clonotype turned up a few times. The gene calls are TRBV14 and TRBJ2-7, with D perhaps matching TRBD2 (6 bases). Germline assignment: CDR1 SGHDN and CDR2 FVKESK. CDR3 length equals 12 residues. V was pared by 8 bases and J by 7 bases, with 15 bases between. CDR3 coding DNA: TGTGCCAGCGGGAAAGCGACTAGGGAGCAGTACTTC. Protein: CASGKATREQYF.

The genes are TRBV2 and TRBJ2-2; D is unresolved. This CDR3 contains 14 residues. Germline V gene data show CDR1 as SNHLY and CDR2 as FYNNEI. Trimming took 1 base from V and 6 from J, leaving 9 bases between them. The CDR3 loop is CASSEGPASGELFF. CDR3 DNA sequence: TGTGCCAGCAGTGAAGGCCCCGCGTCCGGGGAGCTGTTTTTT.

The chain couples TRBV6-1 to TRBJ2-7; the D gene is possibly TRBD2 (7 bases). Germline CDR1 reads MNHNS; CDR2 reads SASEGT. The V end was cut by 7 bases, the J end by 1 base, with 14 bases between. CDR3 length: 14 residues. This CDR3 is CASTQGGGSYEQYF. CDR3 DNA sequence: TGTGCCAGCACCCAGGGAGGGGGTTCCTACGAGCAGTACTTC.

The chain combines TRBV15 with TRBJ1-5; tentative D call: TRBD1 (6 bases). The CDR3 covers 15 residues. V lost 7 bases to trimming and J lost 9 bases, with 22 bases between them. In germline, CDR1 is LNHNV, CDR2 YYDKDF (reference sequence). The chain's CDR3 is CATTSEVQGYRPQHF. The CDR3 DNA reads TGTGCCACCACCTCTGAAGTACAGGGATATCGGCCCCAGCATTTT.

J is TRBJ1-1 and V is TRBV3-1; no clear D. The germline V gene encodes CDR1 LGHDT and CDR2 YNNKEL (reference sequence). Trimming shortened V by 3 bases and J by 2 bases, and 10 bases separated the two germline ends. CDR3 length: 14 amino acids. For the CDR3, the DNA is TGTGCCAGCAGCCATCCACTGAAAAACACTGAAGCTTTCTTT. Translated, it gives CASSHPLKNTEAFF.

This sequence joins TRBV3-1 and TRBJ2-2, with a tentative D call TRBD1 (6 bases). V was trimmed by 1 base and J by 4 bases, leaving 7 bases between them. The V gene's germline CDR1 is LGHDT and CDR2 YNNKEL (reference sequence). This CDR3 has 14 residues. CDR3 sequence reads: CASSQGTATGELFF. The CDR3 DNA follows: TGTGCCAGCAGCCAAGGGACAGCCACCGGGGAGCTGTTTTTT. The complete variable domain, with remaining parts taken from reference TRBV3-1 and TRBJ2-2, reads DTAVSQTPKYLVTQMGNDKSIKCEQNLGHDTMYWYKQDSKKFLKIMFSYNNKELIINETVPNRFSPKSPDKAHLNLHINSLELGDSAVYFCASSQGTATGELFFGEGSRLTVL.

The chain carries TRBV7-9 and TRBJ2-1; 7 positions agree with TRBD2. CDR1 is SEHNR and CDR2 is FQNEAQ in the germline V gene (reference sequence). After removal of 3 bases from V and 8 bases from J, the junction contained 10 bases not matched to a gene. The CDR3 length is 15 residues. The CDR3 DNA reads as TGTGCCAGCAGCTTCTATCAAGCGGGATATGATGAGCAGTTCTTC. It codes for CASSFYQAGYDEQFF.